This entry lists 19 T cell receptor beta chains sequenced from one sample in a study of T cell repertoires in cytomegalovirus infection. MiXCR, applied by TCRdb to the reads, yields one record per CDR3 protein. The repertoire holds around 490,000 distinct CDR3 sequences, with less than 30% as singletons. Input material: PBMCs. The origin of the receptors is a human donor in good health (CMV status not recorded). Some clones in this sample may be carry-over from other donors' samples.

This clonotype has ten or more counts. The gene calls are TRBV7-9 and TRBJ1-1, with D uncertain. Germline CDR1 reads SEHNR; CDR2 reads FQNEAQ (reference sequence). CDR3 size: 12 residues. Trimming took off 0 bases at V and 4 bases at J, with 3 bases between the two ends. CDR3 DNA: TGTGCCAGCAGCTTAGCGGGCACTGAAGCTTTCTTT. It specifies CASSLAGTEAFF.

This clonotype was seen a few times. The chain has TRBV6-5 and TRBJ1-1, with 7 positions matching TRBD1. V lost 6 bases to trimming and J lost 4 bases; unmatched junction nucleotides: 5. The CDR3 spans 13 residues. Germline V CDR1 and CDR2: MNHEY, SVGAGI. Here the CDR3 reads CASRWGQFTEAFF. As DNA, the CDR3 is TGTGCCAGCAGGTGGGGACAGTTCACTGAAGCTTTCTTT.

V is TRBV19 and J is TRBJ1-2; possible D gene TRBD1, 6 bases. Germline V gene data show CDR1 as LNHDA and CDR2 as SQIVND (reference sequence). CDR3 size: 15 residues. The V end lost 10 bases, the J end lost 4 bases, and 22 bases lay between the germline ends. CDR3 coding DNA: TGTGCCACTCAAAGCCCCCTCGGGGGCGGCTATGGCTACACCTTC. Translated: CATQSPLGGGYGYTF.

This rearrangement joins TRBV20-1 to TRBJ2-5, with TRBD2 as a possible D gene (6 bases). CDR3 length equals 18 residues. The V end lost 0 bases, the J end lost 2 bases, and 22 bases lay between the germline ends. The germline gives CDR1 DFQATT, CDR2 SNEGSKA (reference sequence). The CDR3 reads CSARDQGRGTPEQETQYF. The CDR3 nucleotides are TGCAGTGCTAGAGATCAAGGTCGCGGGACTCCCGAACAAGAGACCCAGTACTTC.

This clonotype showed up many times. V usage is TRBV6-1 and J usage is TRBJ2-4; tentative D call: TRBD2 (5 bases). The germline V and J ends were trimmed by 5 bases and 7 bases, with 27 bases remaining between them. Germline CDR1 reads MNHNS; CDR2 reads SASEGT. This CDR3 comprises 18 residues. The CDR3 DNA follows: TGTGCCAGCAGTTCTGGGCCAAAGAGGGTGATAACGATCAACATTCAGTACTTC. This translates into CASSSGPKRVITINIQYF.

Many counts were recorded for this clonotype. The chain employs TRBV7-3 and TRBJ2-7, with D maybe TRBD2 (7 bases). Germline loops: CDR1 SGHTA, CDR2 FQGTGA. CDR3 length: 15 residues. Trimming shortened V by 5 bases and J by 2 bases, and 16 bases separated the two germline ends. CDR3 coding DNA: TGTGCCAGCAGCCCACAGGGCGGGAGACCCTACGAGCAGTACTTC. As protein: CASSPQGGRPYEQYF.

This chain uses TRBV7-8 with TRBJ1-2, with unresolved D. The CDR3 is 14 amino acids. Germline CDR1 is SGHVS and CDR2 is FQNEAQ. The V end was cut by 1 base, the J end by 2 bases, with 8 bases between. The CDR3 protein is CASSLGNKNYGYTF. DNA for the CDR3: TGTGCCAGCAGCTTAGGCAACAAGAACTATGGCTACACCTTC.

The chain uses TRBV2 and TRBJ2-5, with D possibly matching TRBD2 (5 bases). The V end lost 8 bases, the J end lost 2 bases, and 15 bases lay between the germline ends. This CDR3 region has 14 residues. Germline CDR1 SNHLY, CDR2 FYNNEI. CDR3 residues: CASGDTPGQETQYF. CDR3 bases: TGTGCCAGCGGAGATACACCGGGGCAAGAGACCCAGTACTTC.

V usage is TRBV6-1 and J usage is TRBJ2-1; TRBD2 aligns across 11 bases. V trimming: 6 bases; J trimming: 8 bases; junction bases outside the gene matches: 9. The length of the CDR3 is 15 residues. Germline V CDR1 and CDR2: MNHNS, SASEGT. CDR3 bases: TGTGCCAGCAGCTACCTAGCGGGAGGCCGCGATGAGCAGTTCTTC. This codes for CASSYLAGGRDEQFF.

V and J are TRBV10-3 and TRBJ2-1; 9 bases are shared with TRBD2. Germline V lookup: CDR1 ENHRY, CDR2 SYGVKD. V shed 9 bases, J shed 9 bases, and the junction held 15 bases outside the gene matches. The CDR3 covers 15 residues. The CDR3: CAILAGVGGSSEQFF. In DNA form, the CDR3 reads TGTGCCATTTTAGCGGGAGTAGGAGGCAGTAGTGAGCAGTTCTTC.

The chain is built from TRBV19 and TRBJ2-3, with 10 positions matching TRBD1. V gave up 4 bases and J gave up 5 bases; unmatched junction bases: 3. Germline V gene data show CDR1 as LNHDA and CDR2 as SQIVND (reference sequence). The CDR3 is 14 residues long. The chain's CDR3 is CASSKGQGGDTQYF. The CDR3 coding sequence is TGTGCCAGTAGTAAAGGACAGGGGGGAGATACGCAGTATTTT.

This clonotype showed up just a few times. The chain links TRBV5-6 to TRBJ1-1, with D perhaps TRBD1 (5 bases). V gave up 3 bases and J gave up 7 bases, with 13 bases separating them. Looked up from germline, CDR1 is SGHDT and CDR2 is YYEEEE. This CDR3 is built from 13 residues. This CDR3 reads CASSSRVIGEAFF. The CDR3 DNA is TGTGCCAGCAGCTCCAGGGTTATTGGTGAAGCTTTCTTT. The full variable domain, rest sourced from reference TRBV5-6 and TRBJ1-1, is DAGVTQSPTHLIKTRGQQVTLRCSPKSGHDTVSWYQQALGQGPQFIFQYYEEEERQRGNFPDRFSGHQFPNYSSELNVNALLLGDSALYLCASSSRVIGEAFFGQGTRLTVV.

This clonotype was seen a few times. The chain joins TRBV12-5 to TRBJ1-1, with D maybe TRBD1 (5 bases). Deletions cut 6 bases from V and 1 base from J, with 15 bases between. Germline V gene data show CDR1 as LGHNT and CDR2 as FRNRAP. This CDR3 spans 15 amino acids. In DNA, the CDR3 is TGTGCTAGTGGGCCCAGCGGGGGACGGAACACTGAAGCTTTCTTT. It codes for CASGPSGGRNTEAFF.

Of note for this clonotype: This may be a read error: a much more frequent sequence differs by one nucleotide. The V gene is TRBV7-2, the J gene TRBJ2-3; 15 bases line up with TRBD2. After removal of 6 bases from V and 5 bases from J, the junction contained 6 bases not matched to a gene. The CDR3 spans 16 residues. The germline CDR1 and CDR2 sequences are SGHTA and FQGNSA. The DNA for the CDR3 is TGTACCAGCAGACCGGGACTAGCGGGAGGTGGAGATACGCAGTATTTT. Its protein is CTSRPGLAGGGDTQYF.

This clonotype was picked up a small number of times. The CDR3 bases are TGTGCCAGCACCTACACCGAAGGGAACTACGAGCAGTACTTC. This codes for CASTYTEGNYEQYF. The rearrangement joins TRBV7-9 to TRBJ2-7; D gene unclear. The CDR3 sequence is 14 residues long. The germline V gene has CDR1 SEHNR and CDR2 FQNEAQ (reference sequence). Trimming left V 7 bases short and J 3 bases short, with 16 bases between.

This clonotype was detected many times. The chain's CDR3 is CASGLAGDGAGELFF. The DNA for the CDR3 is TGTGCCAGTGGACTAGCGGGAGATGGAGCCGGGGAGCTGTTTTTT. This chain links TRBV12-3 or TRBV12-4 with TRBJ2-2, with 13 bases that match TRBD2. J was trimmed by 6 bases and V by 9 bases; bases with no gene match: 7. CDR3 length: 15 amino acids.

V and J are TRBV12-3 or TRBV12-4 and TRBJ1-1, with TRBD1 as a possible D gene (6 bases). The V end lost 3 bases, the J end lost 2 bases, and 13 bases lay between the germline ends. This CDR3 contains 15 residues. This CDR3 is CASSFLQGKNTEAFF. The CDR3 nucleotides are TGTGCCAGCAGTTTTTTACAGGGTAAAAACACTGAAGCTTTCTTT.

This clonotype was counted between two and nine times. V gene TRBV24-1 combines with J gene TRBJ2-6, with D possibly being TRBD1 (6 bases). This CDR3 is 16 amino acids long. V was pared by 4 bases and J by 3 bases, with 12 bases between. In germline, CDR1 is KGHDR, CDR2 SFDVKD. The CDR3 is CATSDPTGNGANVLTF. The CDR3 region has the DNA TGTGCCACCAGTGACCCCACAGGGAATGGGGCCAACGTCCTGACTTTC.

The chain couples TRBV7-2 to TRBJ1-1, with 7 nucleotides matching TRBD1. V gave up 1 base and J gave up 4 bases; unmatched junction bases: 6. The CDR3 is 15 residues long. Germline CDR1 reads SGHTA; CDR2 reads FQGNSA. CDR3 region: CASSLDPSGGTEAFF. The CDR3 bases are TGTGCCAGCAGCTTAGACCCGTCAGGGGGCACTGAAGCTTTCTTT. The full variable domain, completed using reference TRBV7-2 and TRBJ1-1, is GAGVSQSPSNKVTEKGKDVELRCDPISGHTALYWYRQSLGQGLEFLIYFQGNSAPDKSGLPSDRFSAERTGGSVSTLTIQRTQQEDSAVYLCASSLDPSGGTEAFFGQGTRLTVV.